Following are 3 T cell receptor beta chains from one sample sequenced in a study of cytomegalovirus exposure and HLA in healthy donors. 60 Vbeta and 13 Jbeta primers were used in PCR. Assay used: immunoSEQ multiplex PCR; TCRdb lists only in-frame clones, some missing. Its table records about 130,000 clones. Sequenced: PBMCs. The receptor set was obtained from a man younger than 35 in good health and CMV-seronegative.

The rearrangement joins TRBV28 to TRBJ1-1; TRBD1 aligns across 8 bases. J lost 5 bases, V lost 4 bases, and 6 bases had no gene match. Germline V CDR1 and CDR2: MDHEN, SYDVKM. This CDR3 is 14 amino acids long. The CDR3 protein is CASSSTGVGTEAFF. CDR3 bases: TGTGCCAGCAGTTCGACAGGGGTTGGGACTGAAGCTTTCTTT.

The chain employs TRBV10-3 and TRBJ2-2; TRBD2 agrees at 12 bases. Trimming removed 6 bases from V and 3 bases from J; junction bases left unmatched: 5. The CDR3 is 16 residues long. Per the germline V gene, CDR1 is ENHRY and CDR2 is SYGVKD. CDR3 DNA: TGTGCCATCAGCGAGCGACTAGCGGGGGACACCGGGGAGCTGTTTTTT. Translation: CAISERLAGDTGELFF.

V usage is TRBV7-8 and J usage is TRBJ2-5; tentatively, D is TRBD2 (6 bases). Trimming took 2 bases from V and 5 from J, leaving 12 bases between them. The germline CDR1 and CDR2 sequences are SGHVS and FQNEAQ. There are 14 residues in the CDR3. Written as DNA, the CDR3 is TGTGCCAGCAGCTTATTTGGGGGGACGGAGACCCAGTACTTC. It translates to CASSLFGGTETQYF. Supplemented by reference TRBV7-8 and TRBJ2-5, the full variable domain reads GAGVSQSPRYKVAKRGQDVALRCDPISGHVSLFWYQQALGQGPEFLTYFQNEAQLDKSGLPSDRFFAERPEGSVSTLKIQRTQQEDSAVYLCASSLFGGTETQYFGPGTRLLVL.